Here is one TCR beta chain with its context. The source of the sample is a study of T cells after somatic rescue of genetic block. TCRdb's copy holds only in-frame clones and misses some; the assay was immunoSEQ multiplex PCR. The sample records about 88,000 clones, 75% to 90% being singletons. The V gene's germline CDR1 is SGHDT and CDR2 YYEEEE. The CDR3 consists of 13 residues. The V and J ends lost 2 bases and 7 bases respectively, with 12 bases between them. The TCR originated in a woman aged 18-29 years. V usage is TRBV5-6 and J usage is TRBJ1-2; possibly TRBD1 for D (5 bases). The sequencing sample was made of peripheral blood mononuclear cells (PBMCs). The CDR3 nucleotides read TGTGCCAGCAGCTTTGGGACTGTATTTGGCTACACCTTC. This sequence encodes CASSFGTVFGYTF.